What follows are 3 T cell receptor beta chains derived from one specimen sequenced in a study of regulatory T cells in long-lasting Graves disease. The time point here: newly diagnosed GD, antithyroid drugs for less than 3 months. Scientists built the TCR library using RNA that was extracted from PBMCs. Building the TCR beta libraries relied on iRepertoire HTBI primers, and CDR3 regions underwent Arm-PCR. Using its own MiXCR run on the multiplex PCR reads, TCRdb lists one record per CDR3 protein. Of under 800,000 distinct CDR3 sequences in the sample, around 17% were seen once. These data also featured in a second study, about T cells in Graves' hyperthyroidism and ophthalmopathy.

Specimen: peripheral blood mononuclear cells (PBMCs), collected at new diagnosis, from a patient treated with antithyroid drugs. These receptors were collected from a woman aged 25 to 39 with Graves disease.

This clonotype came up many times. In DNA form, the CDR3 reads TGTGCCAGCATCACCAGGGTGAACACTGAAGCTTTCTTT. Translated, it gives CASITRVNTEAFF. This sequence joins TRBV28 and TRBJ1-1; possible D gene TRBD1, 5 bases. The V end was cut by 7 bases, the J end by 0 bases, with 9 bases between. CDR1 is MDHEN, CDR2 SYDVKM, per germline. This CDR3 is 13 amino acids long.

This clonotype was seen only a few times. The chain has TRBV10-3 and TRBJ1-5; TRBD1 agrees at 8 bases. Germline lookup yields CDR1 ENHRY and CDR2 SYGVKD. The CDR3 runs 13 residues. V shed 6 bases, J shed 5 bases, and the junction held 3 bases outside the gene matches. The CDR3 sequence: CAIRVGQDQPQHF. For the CDR3, the DNA is TGTGCCATCAGGGTGGGACAGGATCAGCCCCAGCATTTT.

The CDR3 DNA reads TGTGCCAGCAGTTCCAGGGGGCGCGGGGAGCTGTTTTTT. This gives the protein CASSSRGRGELFF. This chain connects TRBV6-2 or TRBV6-3 to TRBJ2-2; 8 nucleotides line up with TRBD1. CDR1 is MNHEY and CDR2 is SVGEGT in the germline V gene. The CDR3 covers 13 residues. V shed 4 bases, J shed 7 bases, and the junction held 2 bases outside the gene matches.